One sample yielded the 9 T cell receptor beta chains listed below, sequenced in a study of blood T cells in healthy people across ages. Sample-barcoded 5' priming and a J-beta primer mix drove a second PCR of roughly 6 to 12 cycles. Via MiXCR, TCRdb re-called the 5' RACE reads, giving one row per CDR3 protein. This repertoire shows approximately 1,700,000 distinct CDR3 sequences, approximately 40% found once; its top ten account for under 30%. Sequenced input: blood. The receptors derive from a human donor in good health.

V and J are TRBV5-1 and TRBJ1-6, with no clear D. Germline lookup yields CDR1 SGHRS and CDR2 YFSETQ. V gave up 0 bases and J gave up 5 bases, with 15 bases separating them. The CDR3 spans 17 residues. The CDR3 sequence: CASSLDGRQMDNSPLHF. DNA for the CDR3: TGCGCCAGCAGCTTGGACGGCAGACAAATGGATAATTCACCCCTCCACTTT.

This clonotype has a handful of counts. This rearrangement joins TRBV6-2 or TRBV6-3 to TRBJ2-1; D possibly uses TRBD1 or TRBD2 (6 bases each). V shed 0 bases and J shed 6 bases, with 12 bases lying between them. This CDR3 spans 15 amino acids. Germline V gives CDR1 MNHEY, CDR2 SVGEGT. Here the CDR3 DNA reads TGTGCCAGCAGTTACTCCATAGGGGGGTTCAATGAGCAGTTCTTC. Translating gives CASSYSIGGFNEQFF.

The genes are TRBV6-1 and TRBJ1-2; D gene ambiguous. The CDR3 spans 15 residues. Trimming took off 1 base at V and 4 bases at J, with 13 bases between the two ends. Per germline, CDR1 MNHNS and CDR2 SASEGT. DNA for the CDR3: TGTGCCAGCAGTGAAGGGAAGGGATTCGGCTATGGCTACACCTTC. It translates to CASSEGKGFGYGYTF.

This clonotype was seen a handful of times. This chain links TRBV4-3 with TRBJ2-1, with 14 positions matching TRBD2. V lost 3 bases to trimming and J lost 6 bases; unmatched junction nucleotides: 7. CDR3 length equals 17 residues. CDR1 and CDR2 (germline): LGHNA, YSLEER. For the CDR3, the DNA is TGCGCCAGCAGCCAGGGGACTAGCGGGGGATCTACCAATGAGCAGTTCTTC. This codes for CASSQGTSGGSTNEQFF.

Worth noting for this clonotype: At one of its ends the junction is not consistent with the germline gene, which may arise from a read error. This sequence joins TRBV7-7 and TRBJ2-1, with 13 bases lining up with TRBD2. CDR3 size: 15 residues. Germline CDR1 SSHAT, CDR2 FNYEAQ (reference sequence). CDR3 amino acids: CASSLGTSGTNEQFF. In DNA, the CDR3 is TGTGCTAGCAGCTTAGGGACTAGCGGGACCAATGAGCAGTTCTTC.

The rearrangement links TRBV5-4 to TRBJ2-5; D might be TRBD1 (5 bases). Germline V CDR1 and CDR2: SGHNT, YYREEE (reference sequence). V lost 4 bases and J lost 4, with 14 bases in between. The CDR3 has 14 residues. The CDR3 DNA reads as TGTGCCAGCAGCCCATGGGGCAGATCAGAGACCCAGTACTTC. Its protein product is CASSPWGRSETQYF.

This clonotype came up a few times. One end of the junction does not line up with germline, which may come from a read error. The chain uses TRBV5-1 and TRBJ2-7; tentative D call: TRBD2 (6 bases). Germline assignment: CDR1 SGHRS and CDR2 YFSETQ. The CDR3 runs to 14 residues. DNA for the CDR3: TGCGCCAACAGCTTTAGGGACTTTTCCTACGGGCAGTACTTC. Residues: CANSFRDFSYGQYF.

This clonotype appeared a few times. The V and J genes are TRBV27 and TRBJ2-4, with TRBD1 identical over 8 bases. The CDR3 is 12 residues long. CDR1 and CDR2 from the germline V gene are MNHEY and SMNVEV (reference sequence). The ends lost 5 bases at V and 15 bases at J; junction bases unmatched: 9. The CDR3 region has the DNA TGTGCCAGCAGTCCGGGACAGGCAATGGTGTACTTC. Translated: CASSPGQAMVYF.

Of note for this clonotype: This could be a read error, since a much larger clone is one nucleotide away. The V and J genes are TRBV10-3 and TRBJ2-7, with D possibly matching TRBD1 (5 bases). Germline V gives CDR1 ENHRY, CDR2 SYGVKD. V was shortened by 3 bases and J by 3 bases, with 6 bases between the two germline ends. The CDR3 totals 12 residues. In nucleotides, the CDR3 is TGTGCCATCAGTGACAGGGTCTACGAGCAGTACTTC. Translation gives CAISDRVYEQYF.